Below are 26 T cell receptor beta chains sequenced from a single sample in a study of T-cell reconstitution after alpha-beta-depleted transplantation in children. The TCRbeta library incorporated unique molecular identifiers. Each CDR3 protein is one row after TCRdb ran MiXCR on the PCR reads. The data contain a few hundred thousand distinct CDR3 sequences, 20% to 30% of them singletons. The sample in question was PBMCs, mostly from graft donor cells, obtained 360 days after TCRalphabeta/CD19-depleted stem cell transplant. These receptors were collected from a female patient aged 2 to 10 who had a stem cell transplant for congenital amegakaryocytic thrombocytopenia, so the T cells may come from the graft donor.

The gene calls are TRBV30 and TRBJ1-4; 7 bases map to TRBD1. CDR1 and CDR2 from the germline V gene are GTSNPN and SVGIG (reference sequence). Losses at the gene ends were 2 bases for V and 4 bases for J; bases not matched to a gene: 7. The CDR3 has 15 amino acids. CDR3 region: CAWSRNRGINEKLFF. Here the CDR3 DNA reads TGTGCCTGGAGTCGTAACAGGGGCATTAATGAAAAACTGTTTTTT.

The V gene is TRBV5-4, the J gene TRBJ1-1; a weak D match, TRBD1 (6 bases). CDR1 is SGHNT, CDR2 YYREEE, per germline (reference sequence). V lost 2 bases and J 7 bases, leaving 12 bases between the germline ends. CDR3 length: 13 residues. The CDR3 bases are TGTGCCAGCAGCTTCTGGGGGGCCTATGAAGCTTTCTTT. Translating it yields CASSFWGAYEAFF.

The genes are TRBV12-3 or TRBV12-4 and TRBJ2-3, with D possibly being TRBD2 (7 bases). V shed 3 bases and J shed 6 bases, with 10 bases lying between them. The CDR3 spans 13 residues. CDR3 sequence: CASSFGGADTQYF. CDR3 in DNA: TGTGCCAGCAGTTTTGGGGGGGCGGATACGCAGTATTTT.

The CDR3 protein is CASSLGGQDTQYF. The CDR3 nucleotides read TGTGCCAGCAGTTTAGGAGGGCAGGATACGCAGTATTTT. The chain combines TRBV12-3 or TRBV12-4 with TRBJ2-3; D is possibly TRBD2 (5 bases). CDR3 length: 13 amino acids. The V end lost 1 base, the J end lost 6 bases, and 8 bases lay between the germline ends.

V is TRBV4-2 and J is TRBJ1-2; 7 bases map to TRBD1. CDR1 is LGHNA, CDR2 YNFKEQ, per germline. The CDR3 extends over 14 amino acids. V shed 0 bases and J 8 bases; nucleotides not matched to a gene: 6. The CDR3 reads CASSQDQGVVGYTF. In DNA, the CDR3 is TGTGCCAGCAGCCAAGATCAGGGGGTGGTGGGCTACACCTTC.

This clonotype has only a few counts. The chain uses TRBV24-1 and TRBJ2-2; 10 positions agree with TRBD2. The CDR3 is made up of 18 amino acids. With V trimmed by 1 base and J by 2 bases, 6 bases remained unmatched. Germline CDR1 reads KGHDR; CDR2 reads SFDVKD. CDR3 in amino acids: CATSDLPSGGVNTGELFF. The CDR3, as DNA: TGTGCCACCAGTGATTTACCTAGCGGGGGCGTAAACACCGGGGAGCTGTTTTTT.

The chain couples TRBV6-8 to TRBJ1-5; TRBD1 aligns across 7 bases. The CDR3 sequence is 15 residues long. The germline gives CDR1 MNHGY, CDR2 SAAAGT. V was clipped by 8 bases and J by 0 bases; unmatched bases: 7. The CDR3 DNA reads as TGTGCCAGCGGATCCAGGGGGGATAGCAATCAGCCCCAGCATTTT. It is translated as CASGSRGDSNQPQHF.

The V gene is TRBV4-3, the J gene TRBJ2-1; D is unresolved. The CDR3 has 16 residues. Germline CDR1 and CDR2: LGHNA and YSLEER. The ends were cut back, 0 bases at V and 3 bases at J, with 12 bases in the middle. The CDR3 loop is CASSQDLRQDYNEQFF. CDR3 nucleotides: TGCGCCAGCAGCCAAGATTTAAGGCAGGACTACAATGAGCAGTTCTTC.

The chain combines TRBV4-2 with TRBJ1-2; D is undetermined. Germline values: CDR1 LGHNA, CDR2 YNFKEQ. There are 16 residues in the CDR3. V was shortened by 0 bases and J by 5 bases, with 16 bases between the two germline ends. CDR3 in amino acids: CASSQEPTPGWYGYTF. CDR3 sequence (DNA): TGTGCCAGCAGCCAAGAACCCACCCCGGGTTGGTATGGCTACACCTTC.

This clonotype came up many times. The chain has TRBV20-1 and TRBJ2-7; perhaps TRBD1 as D (5 bases). CDR1 is DFQATT, CDR2 SNEGSKA, per germline (reference sequence). This CDR3 is built from 13 residues. Trimming took off 1 base at V and 6 bases at J, with 13 bases between the two ends. CDR3 DNA sequence: TGCAGTGCTAGAGCAGGGTGGGGTTCCGAGCAGTACTTC. Encoded protein: CSARAGWGSEQYF.

The chain carries TRBV27 and TRBJ2-3, with 16 bases aligning to TRBD2. With V trimmed by 5 bases and J by 3 bases, 8 bases remained unmatched. This CDR3 comprises 18 residues. From germline, CDR1 is MNHEY and CDR2 SMNVEV (reference sequence). CDR3 nucleotide sequence: TGTGCCAGCAGTCCGGGACTAGCGGGGGGGCCTATTACAGATACGCAGTATTTT. Amino acid sequence: CASSPGLAGGPITDTQYF.

This clonotype occurred many times. This chain links TRBV7-3 with TRBJ2-2; D is unresolved. Germline CDR1 is SGHTA and CDR2 is FQGTGA. The V end lost 6 bases, the J end lost 2 bases, and 10 bases lay between the germline ends. The CDR3 contains 14 residues. This CDR3 is CASSQRQNTGELFF. CDR3 coding DNA: TGTGCCAGCAGTCAAAGACAAAACACCGGGGAGCTGTTTTTT.

This chain connects TRBV5-8 to TRBJ2-3, with D perhaps TRBD2 (6 bases). The CDR3 length is 16 residues. Germline V gene data show CDR1 as SGHTS and CDR2 as YDEGEE. The ends were cut back, 4 bases at V and 3 bases at J, with 18 bases in the middle. CDR3 sequence reads: CASSRFAGKGTDTQYF. The CDR3 bases are TGTGCCAGCAGCAGATTTGCGGGGAAAGGTACAGATACGCAGTATTTT.

Of note for this clonotype: A read error is likely, as this CDR3 ends without the conserved phenylalanine or tryptophan. The DNA is left out, because the CDR3 cannot be placed on it with certainty; the CDR3 is given as TCRdb lists it. The V call is TRBV10-3, the J call TRBJ1-1; TRBD1 reflects the table's D call only, with no check against the DNA. CDR1 is ENHRY and CDR2 is SYGVKD in the germline V gene. The CDR3 totals 9 residues, both ends included. The CDR3 spells CAISGGQRS.

CDR3 loop: CASSLGPGSTNEKLFF. CDR3 DNA: TGTGCCAGCAGCTTAGGGCCGGGATCAACTAATGAAAAACTGTTTTTT. The chain joins TRBV11-2 to TRBJ1-4, with D uncertain. Germline loops: CDR1 SGHAT, CDR2 FQNNGV. The V gene lost 1 base and the J gene lost 0 bases, with 9 bases spanning the gap. The CDR3 loop spans 16 amino acids.

The chain has TRBV18 and TRBJ2-6; D tentatively reads TRBD1 or TRBD2 (5 bases each). Germline lookup yields CDR1 KGHSH and CDR2 LQKENI. CDR3 length equals 17 residues. Trimming took 0 bases from V and 2 from J, leaving 11 bases between them. The CDR3 loop reads CASSPPKGSTGANVLTF. DNA of the CDR3: TGTGCCAGCTCACCACCCAAGGGGAGTACTGGGGCCAACGTCCTGACTTTC.

CDR3 region: CASSIAGGGPYNEQFF. The CDR3 DNA sequence: TGTGCCAGTAGTATCGCGGGCGGGGGGCCTTACAATGAGCAGTTCTTC. The J gene is TRBJ2-1, the V gene TRBV19, with 8 positions matching TRBD2. V lost 3 bases and J lost 4; bases outside the gene matches: 8. Germline values: CDR1 LNHDA, CDR2 SQIVND (reference sequence). The CDR3 is 16 residues long.

This clonotype was recorded a few times. The chain couples TRBV10-3 to TRBJ2-7, with 8 nucleotides matching TRBD2. The CDR3 spans 15 residues. Trimming at V came to 3 bases and at J to 3 bases, leaving 7 bases not matched to a gene. Germline CDR1 is ENHRY and CDR2 is SYGVKD. CDR3 coding DNA: TGTGCCATCAGTGACGGAGCGGGAGTTCTCTACGAGCAGTACTTC. It codes for CAISDGAGVLYEQYF.

This clonotype was detected only once. The chain is built from TRBV20-1 and TRBJ2-7, with D perhaps given as TRBD1 or TRBD2 (5 bases each). Trimming removed 3 bases from V and 2 bases from J, with 11 bases in between. Germline loops: CDR1 DFQATT, CDR2 SNEGSKA (reference sequence). The CDR3 length is 13 residues. DNA of the CDR3: TGCAGTGCTAGTTCCGGGACCGCCTACGAGCAGTACTTC. This encodes CSASSGTAYEQYF.

This clonotype was counted between two and nine times. V is TRBV12-3 or TRBV12-4 and J is TRBJ2-3; 7 bases agree with TRBD1. This CDR3 contains 16 residues. V lost 2 bases and J lost 6; bases outside the gene matches: 11. The CDR3 loop is CASSLNYRGGSDTQYF. The CDR3 nucleotides are TGTGCCAGCAGTTTAAACTACAGGGGCGGCTCGGATACGCAGTATTTT.

A few counts support this clonotype. The V call is TRBV20-1, the J call TRBJ2-7, with D possibly matching TRBD1 (5 bases). In germline, CDR1 is DFQATT, CDR2 SNEGSKA (reference sequence). CDR3 length equals 14 residues. The CDR3 loop reads CSTETVAKVYEQYF. The CDR3 coding sequence is TGCAGCACTGAGACAGTGGCTAAGGTCTACGAGCAGTACTTC.

The genes are TRBV2 and TRBJ2-2, with D maybe TRBD1 (6 bases). The germline V gene encodes CDR1 SNHLY and CDR2 FYNNEI. This CDR3 is built from 13 residues. The ends were cut back, 4 bases at V and 6 bases at J, with 9 bases in the middle. In DNA, the CDR3 is TGTGCCAGCAGTGGGGGGCTTCCCGGGGAGCTGTTTTTT. It is translated as CASSGGLPGELFF.

This clonotype has just a few counts. The chain recombines TRBV11-1 with TRBJ2-2; D remains ambiguous. V lost 11 bases and J lost 4, with 11 bases in between. The length of the CDR3 is 12 residues. CDR1 SGHAT and CDR2 FQDESV come from the germline V gene (reference sequence). CDR3 sequence reads: CACTRATGELFF. CDR3 DNA: TGTGCCTGCACCCGCGCCACCGGGGAGCTGTTTTTT. Full variable domain (remainder filled in from reference TRBV11-1 and TRBJ2-2): EAEVAQSPRYKITEKSQAVAFWCDPISGHATLYWYRQILGQGPELLVQFQDESVVDDSQLPKDRFSAERLKGVDSTLKIQPAELGDSAMYLCACTRATGELFFGEGSRLTVL.

This clonotype has only a few counts. V is TRBV7-8 and J is TRBJ2-5; D is uncertain. Trimming stripped 6 bases from V and 5 bases from J, with 10 bases between. Per germline, CDR1 SGHVS and CDR2 FQNEAQ. This CDR3 comprises 12 residues. CDR3 loop: CASSATRETQYF. CDR3 nucleotide sequence: TGTGCCAGCAGTGCGACTCGGGAGACCCAGTACTTC.

The rearrangement uses TRBV6-5 and TRBJ2-7, with 13 bases aligning to TRBD2. Per the germline V gene, CDR1 is MNHEY and CDR2 is SVGAGI. Trimming cost V 0 bases and J 4 bases; bases outside gene matches: 0. This CDR3 is 15 amino acids long. The CDR3 spells CASSYSGLAGYEQYF. The CDR3, as DNA: TGTGCCAGCAGTTACTCGGGACTAGCGGGGTACGAGCAGTACTTC.

This clonotype was seen a handful of times. The rearrangement uses TRBV4-1 and TRBJ2-1, with 13 nucleotides matching TRBD2. The V and J ends lost 5 bases and 6 bases, in that order; junction bases with no gene match: 13. Germline loops: CDR1 MGHRA, CDR2 YSYEKL. This CDR3 has 18 residues. CDR3 sequence (DNA): TGCGCCAGCAGCGGAACTAGCGGGGGGGCCCAGGTAGTCAATGAGCAGTTCTTC. Translation: CASSGTSGGAQVVNEQFF.